The 22 T cell receptor beta chains in this list originate from one sample, sequenced in a study of blood T cell repertoires in COVID-19. Repertoires were generated with immunoSEQ multiplex PCR, while TCRdb's copy carries only in-frame clones and drops some. The sample lists 410,000 or so clones; approximately 90% were seen once. Sequencing was performed on peripheral blood. These receptors were collected from a woman in her thirties with active or convalescent COVID-19.

V gene TRBV10-1 combines with J gene TRBJ2-3; D remains unclear. From germline, CDR1 is WNHNN and CDR2 SYGVQD (reference sequence). Between the trimmed V and J ends, which lost 2 bases and 4 bases, there was a span of 10 bases. The CDR3 totals 14 residues. The CDR3 protein is CASSENLSSDTQYF. The CDR3 nucleotides read TGCGCCAGCAGTGAGAATCTTAGCTCAGATACGCAGTATTTT.

J is TRBJ1-2 and V is TRBV6-5, with D perhaps TRBD1 (6 bases). Germline CDR1 is MNHEY and CDR2 is SVGAGI. Deletions cut 4 bases from V and 2 bases from J, with 8 bases between. The CDR3 spans 13 residues. The CDR3 here is CASSSGQNYGYTF. CDR3 nucleotides: TGTGCCAGCAGTTCCGGACAGAACTATGGCTACACCTTC.

The chain couples TRBV18 to TRBJ2-3; the match to TRBD1 covers 8 bases. The trim removed 6 bases at V and 1 base at J, leaving 6 bases unmatched. The germline gives CDR1 KGHSH, CDR2 LQKENI. This CDR3 contains 15 residues. DNA of the CDR3: TGTGCCAGCTCTCGGACAGGGCCAGGCACAGATACGCAGTATTTT. Translation gives CASSRTGPGTDTQYF.

This sequence joins TRBV9 and TRBJ2-5; 10 bases match TRBD2. Germline V gene lookup returns CDR1 SGDLS and CDR2 YYNGEE. The CDR3 consists of 16 residues. Germline trimming cut 0 bases from V and 4 bases from J; bases unmatched to any gene: 6. CDR3 residues: CASSVGSGGAGETQYF. The CDR3 DNA follows: TGTGCCAGCAGCGTAGGGAGCGGGGGGGCCGGAGAGACCCAGTACTTC.

This sequence joins TRBV5-6 and TRBJ1-1, with 7 positions matching TRBD1. Germline V gives CDR1 SGHDT, CDR2 YYEEEE. V was pared by 0 bases and J by 1 base, with 15 bases of the junction left unmatched. The length of the CDR3 is 19 residues. CDR3 DNA sequence: TGTGCCAGCAGCTTGGCACGAGGGACAGCCAATCTCGGGAACACTGAAGCTTTCTTT. Translation gives CASSLARGTANLGNTEAFF.

The chain is built from TRBV5-5 and TRBJ2-7; tentatively, D is TRBD1 (7 bases). Trimming stripped 4 bases from V and 0 bases from J, with 14 bases between. Germline assignment: CDR1 SGHKS and CDR2 YYEKEE (reference sequence). This CDR3 comprises 15 residues. CDR3 DNA sequence: TGTGCCAGCAGCGCGGGACAGTTAAGCTCCTACGAGCAGTACTTC. This encodes CASSAGQLSSYEQYF.

This clone came up once. Other DNA sequences in this specimen translate into the identical CDR3. This sequence joins TRBV27 and TRBJ2-7; perhaps TRBD2 as D (5 bases). This CDR3 has 14 amino acids. Germline V lookup: CDR1 MNHEY, CDR2 SMNVEV (reference sequence). V was pared by 2 bases and J by 4 bases, with 12 bases between. The CDR3 reads CASSLGSGGYEQYF. The DNA of the CDR3 is TGTGCCAGCAGTTTAGGGTCCGGCGGGTACGAGCAGTACTTC.

This clone appeared once. CDR3 sequence reads: CASSLLDSEAFF. In DNA, the CDR3 is TGTGCCAGCAGCTTATTAGACAGTGAAGCTTTCTTT. The chain is built from TRBV7-9 and TRBJ1-1, with TRBD1 as a possible D gene (5 bases). This CDR3 spans 12 amino acids. Germline CDR1 reads SEHNR; CDR2 reads FQNEAQ (reference sequence). V dropped 2 bases and J dropped 7 bases, with 8 bases sitting between them.

This chain links TRBV5-1 with TRBJ2-2; 7 bases agree with TRBD2. V shed 0 bases, J shed 8 bases, and the junction held 10 bases outside the gene matches. The germline gives CDR1 SGHRS, CDR2 YFSETQ. The CDR3 totals 16 residues. As DNA, the CDR3 is TGCGCCAGCAGCTTGGATCTAGCGGTCGCGGGAGGGGAGCTGTTTTTT. It codes for CASSLDLAVAGGELFF.

J is TRBJ2-5 and V is TRBV6-6, with a possible D match to TRBD2 (6 bases). The CDR3 spans 13 residues. The germline V and J ends were trimmed by 5 bases and 2 bases, with 9 bases remaining between them. The V gene's germline CDR1 is MNHNY and CDR2 SVGAGI (reference sequence). This chain's CDR3 is CASSLLAQETQYF. The CDR3 bases are TGTGCCAGCAGTCTCCTAGCGCAAGAGACCCAGTACTTC.

The chain employs TRBV2 and TRBJ1-4, with a tentative D call TRBD1 (6 bases). The CDR3 has 13 amino acids. V lost 2 bases and J 11 bases, leaving 12 bases between the germline ends. Germline V gene lookup returns CDR1 SNHLY and CDR2 FYNNEI. CDR3 protein: CASSERQGRKLFF. In DNA, the CDR3 is TGTGCCAGCAGTGAACGCCAGGGGCGTAAACTGTTTTTT.

The chain recombines TRBV5-1 with TRBJ1-4, with a tentative D call TRBD1 (6 bases). The germline gives CDR1 SGHRS, CDR2 YFSETQ. The V end was cut by 1 base, the J end by 3 bases, with 10 bases between. This CDR3 comprises 15 residues. This CDR3 reads CASSLNKGANEKLFF. The CDR3 nucleotides are TGCGCCAGCAGCTTGAACAAGGGGGCTAATGAAAAACTGTTTTTT.

J is TRBJ2-7 and V is TRBV6-5; 9 nucleotides match TRBD1. CDR3 length: 15 amino acids. Per the germline V gene, CDR1 is MNHEY and CDR2 is SVGAGI. Trimming at V came to 2 bases and at J to 3 bases, leaving 5 bases not matched to a gene. Here the CDR3 DNA reads TGTGCCAGCAGTTACGGGACAGGGAGATACTACGAGCAGTACTTC. Translating gives CASSYGTGRYYEQYF.

On this clone: The DNA is omitted, as the CDR3 cannot be located on it reliably, and the CDR3 follows TCRdb's listing. V gene TRBV7-9 combines with J gene TRBJ2-1; no check of the table's D call, TRBD2, against the DNA was made. The CDR3 has 16 amino acids, counting both end residues. Germline loops: CDR1 SEHNR, CDR2 FQNEAQ (reference sequence). The CDR3 sequence is CASSQLAFFGHNEQFF.

The J gene is TRBJ1-2, the V gene TRBV5-1; 11 bases agree with TRBD1. The CDR3 loop spans 16 amino acids. Trimming at V came to 4 bases and at J to 0 bases, leaving 5 bases not matched to a gene. Per germline, CDR1 SGHRS and CDR2 YFSETQ. CDR3 in DNA: TGCGCCAGCAGCACTGGACAGGGGGCAGCTAACTATGGCTACACCTTC. Translating gives CASSTGQGAANYGYTF.

This clone was counted only a few times. The chain employs TRBV14 and TRBJ1-6; 9 bases map to TRBD1. Unmatched junction bases numbered 4, after V lost 4 bases and J lost 12 bases. This CDR3 region has 13 residues. CDR1 SGHDN and CDR2 FVKESK come from the germline V gene. CDR3 loop: CASSRDRALPLHF. In nucleotides, the CDR3 is TGTGCCAGCAGCCGGGACAGGGCACTACCCCTCCACTTT.

The V gene is TRBV19, the J gene TRBJ1-2, with 9 bases that match TRBD1. With 10 bases clipped from V and 7 bases from J, the junction kept 13 bases outside the gene matches. CDR1 and CDR2 from the germline V gene are LNHDA and SQIVND (reference sequence). This CDR3 comprises 14 residues. CDR3 region: CAKRPGQGAVGYTF. In DNA, the CDR3 is TGTGCCAAACGACCGGGACAGGGTGCAGTTGGCTACACCTTC.

The chain uses TRBV29-1 and TRBJ1-3; no firm D call. Trimming shortened V by 0 bases and J by 7 bases, and 7 bases separated the two germline ends. The germline V gene has CDR1 SQVTM and CDR2 ANQGSEA. The CDR3 is 12 residues long. CDR3: CSVEEASNTIYF. As DNA, the CDR3 is TGCAGCGTTGAAGAGGCTTCGAACACCATATATTTT.

The sample holds one count of this clone. The chain uses TRBV27 and TRBJ2-5, with 8 bases fitting TRBD1. Trimming cost V 4 bases and J 5 bases; bases outside gene matches: 9. Germline V gene lookup returns CDR1 MNHEY and CDR2 SMNVEV (reference sequence). The CDR3 length is 15 residues. The CDR3 DNA reads as TGTGCCAGCAGTTGGCAGGGGGCGTCAATGGAGACCCAGTACTTC. Its translation: CASSWQGASMETQYF.

This chain joins TRBV27 and TRBJ1-6; the D gene is possibly TRBD1 (6 bases). V dropped 4 bases and J dropped 7 bases, with 14 bases sitting between them. Germline CDR1 MNHEY, CDR2 SMNVEV (reference sequence). The CDR3 runs 15 residues. In DNA, the CDR3 is TGTGCCAGCAGTTGGCAGGGGTTAGGGAATTCACCCCTCCACTTT. This encodes CASSWQGLGNSPLHF.

The chain joins TRBV19 to TRBJ2-1; a possible D gene is TRBD2 (6 bases). V lost 6 bases, J lost 5 bases, and 14 bases lay in between. CDR3 length: 14 amino acids. The germline gives CDR1 LNHDA, CDR2 SQIVND (reference sequence). CDR3 amino acids: CASRTLGGDNEQFF. DNA for the CDR3: TGTGCCAGTAGAACCCTGGGAGGCGACAATGAGCAGTTCTTC.

V and J are TRBV28 and TRBJ1-2; D perhaps matches TRBD1 (5 bases). The germline V and J ends were trimmed by 6 bases and 4 bases, with 12 bases remaining between them. Looked up from germline, CDR1 is MDHEN and CDR2 is SYDVKM. This CDR3 region has 13 residues. The CDR3 loop is CASSPKGFYGYTF. In DNA, the CDR3 is TGTGCCAGCAGCCCCAAGGGGTTCTATGGCTACACCTTC.